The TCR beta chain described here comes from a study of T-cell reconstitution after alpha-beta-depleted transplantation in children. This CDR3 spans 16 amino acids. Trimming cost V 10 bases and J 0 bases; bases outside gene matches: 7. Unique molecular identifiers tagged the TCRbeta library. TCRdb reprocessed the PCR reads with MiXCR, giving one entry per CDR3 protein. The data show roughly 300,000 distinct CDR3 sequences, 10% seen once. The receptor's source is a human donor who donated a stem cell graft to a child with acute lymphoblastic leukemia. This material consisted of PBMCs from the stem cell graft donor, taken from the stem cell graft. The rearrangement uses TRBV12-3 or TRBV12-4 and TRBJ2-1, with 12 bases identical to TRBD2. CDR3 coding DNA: TGTGCCACCACAGGACTAGCGGGAAACTCCTACAATGAGCAGTTCTTC. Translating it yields CATTGLAGNSYNEQFF.